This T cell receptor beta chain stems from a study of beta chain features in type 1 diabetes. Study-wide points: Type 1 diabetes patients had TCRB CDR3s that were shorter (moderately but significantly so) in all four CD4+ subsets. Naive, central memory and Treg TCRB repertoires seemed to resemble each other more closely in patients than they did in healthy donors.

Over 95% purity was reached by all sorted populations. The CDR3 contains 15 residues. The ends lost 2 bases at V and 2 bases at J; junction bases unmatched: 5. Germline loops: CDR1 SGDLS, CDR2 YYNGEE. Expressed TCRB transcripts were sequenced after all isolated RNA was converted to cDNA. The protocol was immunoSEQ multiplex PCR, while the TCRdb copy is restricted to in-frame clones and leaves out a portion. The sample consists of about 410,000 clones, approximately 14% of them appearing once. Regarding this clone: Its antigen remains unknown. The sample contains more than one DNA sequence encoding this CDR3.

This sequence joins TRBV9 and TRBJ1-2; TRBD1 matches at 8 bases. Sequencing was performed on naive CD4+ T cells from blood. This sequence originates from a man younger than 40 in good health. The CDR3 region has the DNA TGTGCCAGCAGCGTCGGACAGGGTGGAAACTATGGCTACACCTTC. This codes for CASSVGQGGNYGYTF. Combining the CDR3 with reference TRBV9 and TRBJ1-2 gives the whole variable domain DSGVTQTPKHLITATGQRVTLRCSPRSGDLSVYWYQQSLDQGLQFLIQYYNGEERAKGNILERFSAQQFPDLHSELNLSSLELGDSALYFCASSVGQGGNYGYTFGSGTRLTVV.